Listed below are T cell receptor beta chains from one sample, sequenced in a study of blood T cell repertoires in COVID-19. Generated by immunoSEQ multiplex PCR, the TCRdb table keeps only in-frame clones and is missing some. The data hold about 260,000 clones, with approximately 89% observed a single time. The sample comprised peripheral blood. All receptors come from a woman in her 70s with COVID-19, enrolled during active disease. Both conserved end residues are part of each CDR3. The D gene is left open where the match is weak.

d_gene,j_gene,v_gene,CDR3aa
TRBD1,TRBJ2-1,TRBV10-3,CAISESRLGRGTYNEQFF
TRBD2,TRBJ2-7,TRBV27,CASSFSGAYEQYF
-,TRBJ1-1,TRBV13,CASSFEGLSEAFF
TRBD1,TRBJ1-2,TRBV6-5,CASSRDRAVSGGYTF
-,TRBJ1-4,TRBV19,CASSIAGQLNEKLFF
-,TRBJ2-7,TRBV7-6,CASSLDREIYEQYF
TRBD2,TRBJ2-3,TRBV5-4,CASSLTSVSSTDTQYF
-,TRBJ1-1,TRBV28,CASMNPLRSRVTEAFF
TRBD2,TRBJ2-3,TRBV11-2,CASTRTSGYTDTQYF
-,TRBJ2-7,TRBV11-3,CASSLVGPGSGEQYF
-,TRBJ2-2,TRBV5-4,CASSRGQRDTGELFF
-,TRBJ2-3,TRBV6-5,CASSYSRSRSDTQYF
-,TRBJ1-5,TRBV12-3/TRBV12-4,CASSKRDQPQHF
TRBD2,TRBJ2-7,TRBV4-1,CASSPWTSGRGYEQYF
-,TRBJ2-7,TRBV27,CASSLPGQLYEQYF
-,TRBJ1-6,TRBV6-4,CASSDRWLYRVAPLHF
-,TRBJ1-2,TRBV20-1,CSATDSYGYTF
TRBD2,TRBJ2-7,TRBV5-1,CASSPSGNSYEQYF
-,TRBJ1-5,TRBV12-2,CASRPGQGGQPQHF
-,TRBJ2-1,TRBV5-1,CASSSLPDHNEQFF
-,TRBJ2-1,TRBV18,CASSPRLQVSYNEQFF
TRBD1,TRBJ1-1,TRBV28,CASSSTGSRNTEAFF
-,TRBJ2-5,TRBV27,CASSFRDQETQYF